This T cell receptor beta chain was sequenced during a study of blood T cell repertoires in COVID-19. Overall study context: Whether acute or convalescent, the COVID-19 samples came from the United States, Italy and Spain. T cells, B-cell-depleted T cells, or PBMCs supplied cDNA or gDNA.

Methods used by the authors: Amplification with reference gene primers provided the estimates of nucleated cell counts. Sequenced by immunoSEQ multiplex PCR; TCRdb stores in-frame clones only, minus some. That table supplies the V and J calls and clone size; D and trimming were determined from the DNA. In the table there are a few hundred thousand clones, 86% of which are singletons. The length of the CDR3 is 16 residues. J gave up 6 bases and V 4 bases, and 11 bases lay outside the gene matches. CDR1 and CDR2 from the germline V gene are LNHDA and SQIVND (reference sequence). The receptor was isolated from a man aged 60 to 75 with acute or convalescent COVID-19. Specimen: peripheral blood. This chain connects TRBV19 to TRBJ2-1, with 8 bases fitting TRBD2. The CDR3 sequence: CASSTFSGTWGNEQFF. The CDR3 DNA follows: TGTGCCAGTAGTACCTTTAGCGGGACGTGGGGCAATGAGCAGTTCTTC.